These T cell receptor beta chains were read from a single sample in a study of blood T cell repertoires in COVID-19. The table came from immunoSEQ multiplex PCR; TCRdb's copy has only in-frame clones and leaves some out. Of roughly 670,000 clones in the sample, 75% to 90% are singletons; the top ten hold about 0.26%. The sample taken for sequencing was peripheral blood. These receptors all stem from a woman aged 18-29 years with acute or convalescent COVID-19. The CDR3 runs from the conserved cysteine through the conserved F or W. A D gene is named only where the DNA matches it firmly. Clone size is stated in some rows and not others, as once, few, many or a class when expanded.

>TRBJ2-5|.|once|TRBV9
CASSGGEPTLQETQYF
TGTGCCAGCAGCGGAGGCGAGCCCACTCTACAAGAGACCCAGTACTTC
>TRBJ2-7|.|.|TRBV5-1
CASSSLTGGYEQYF
TGCGCCAGCAGCTCGTTGACAGGTGGCTACGAGCAGTACTTC
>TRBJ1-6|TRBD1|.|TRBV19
CASSIADREGSPLHF
TGTGCCAGTAGTATAGCGGACAGGGAGGGTTCACCCCTCCACTTT
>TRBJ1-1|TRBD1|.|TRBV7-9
CASSARQGRDTEAFF
TGTGCCAGCAGCGCCCGACAGGGGAGGGACACTGAAGCTTTCTTT
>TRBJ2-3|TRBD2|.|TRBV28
CASSSTRGSIDTQYF
TGTGCCAGCAGTTCAACGCGGGGGTCTATAGATACGCAGTATTTT
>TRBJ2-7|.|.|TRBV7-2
CASSPRLLYEQYF
TGTGCCAGCAGCCCCCGACTCCTCTACGAGCAGTACTTC
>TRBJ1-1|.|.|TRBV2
CASVNTEAFF
TGTGCCAGCGTAAACACTGAAGCTTTCTTT
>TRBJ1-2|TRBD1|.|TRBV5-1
CASSLALDRANYGYTF
TGCGCCAGCAGCTTGGCCCTGGACAGGGCTAACTATGGCTACACCTTC
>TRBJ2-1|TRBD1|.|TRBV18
CASSLQLGTGNEQFF
TGTGCCAGCTCACTCCAACTCGGGACAGGCAATGAGCAGTTCTTC
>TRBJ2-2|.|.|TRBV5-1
CASSRRANTGELFF
TGCGCCAGCAGCAGGAGGGCGAACACCGGGGAGCTGTTTTTT
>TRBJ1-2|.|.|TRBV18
CASSPSGANYGYTF
TGTGCCAGCTCACCAAGCGGAGCTAACTATGGCTACACCTTC
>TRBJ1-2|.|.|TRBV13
CASSLRGIEGYTF
TGTGCCAGCAGCTTGAGGGGGATAGAGGGCTACACCTTC
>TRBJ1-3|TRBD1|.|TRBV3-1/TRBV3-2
CASSPTGTGRRTSSGNTIYF
TGTGCCAGCAGCCCGACGGGGACAGGGAGGAGGACTAGCTCTGGAAACACCATATATTTT
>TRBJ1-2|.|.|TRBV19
CASSIFGTDDYGYTF
TGTGCCAGTAGTATCTTTGGGACTGATGACTATGGCTACACCTTC
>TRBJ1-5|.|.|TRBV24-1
CATSDLRWGGNQPQHF
TGTGCCACCAGTGATTTAAGGTGGGGGGGCAATCAGCCCCAGCATTTT
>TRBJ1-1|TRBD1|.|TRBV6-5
CASRAGTGNTEAFF
TGTGCCAGTCGAGCCGGGACAGGGAACACTGAAGCTTTCTTT
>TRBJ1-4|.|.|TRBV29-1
CSVFGGVANEKLFF
TGCAGCGTTTTCGGGGGGGTTGCTAATGAAAAACTGTTTTTT
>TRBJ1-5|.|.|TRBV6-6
CASSYPPGSNQPQHF
TGTGCCAGCAGTTACCCCCCGGGGAGCAATCAGCCCCAGCATTTT
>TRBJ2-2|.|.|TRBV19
CASSITGKTGELFF
TGTGCCAGTAGTATCACAGGGAAGACCGGGGAGCTGTTTTTT
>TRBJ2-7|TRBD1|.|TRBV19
CASSWAGGSYEQYF
TGTGCCAGTAGTTGGGCAGGGGGATCCTACGAGCAGTACTTC
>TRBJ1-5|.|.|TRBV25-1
CASSPTGRGHNQPQHF
TGTGCCAGCAGCCCCACGGGGAGGGGTCACAATCAGCCCCAGCATTTT
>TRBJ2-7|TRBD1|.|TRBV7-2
CASSPRGPSYEQYF
TGTGCCAGCAGCCCCAGGGGGCCCTCCTACGAGCAGTACTTC
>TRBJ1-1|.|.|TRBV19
CASSIRANTEAFF
TGTGCCAGTAGTATACGAGCGAACACTGAAGCTTTCTTT
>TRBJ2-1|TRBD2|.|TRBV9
CASSGIAGEQFF
TGTGCCAGCAGCGGCATAGCGGGTGAGCAGTTCTTC
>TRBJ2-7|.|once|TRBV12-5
CASGGRAAYEQYF
TGTGCTAGTGGTGGCCGTGCGGCTTACGAGCAGTACTTC
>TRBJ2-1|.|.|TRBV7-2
CASSLVRSYNEQFF
TGTGCCAGCAGCTTAGTTCGCAGCTACAATGAGCAGTTCTTC
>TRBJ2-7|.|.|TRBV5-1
CASSLDGVYEQYF
TGCGCCAGCAGCTTGGACGGAGTCTACGAGCAGTACTTC
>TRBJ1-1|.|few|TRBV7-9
CASSLEFLGRPNTEAFF
TGTGCCAGCAGCTTAGAGTTCTTGGGGAGACCGAACACTGAAGCTTTCTTT
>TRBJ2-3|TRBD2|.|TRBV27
CASSPTWEGGSGTDTQYF
TGTGCCAGCAGTCCCACTTGGGAGGGCGGATCAGGGACAGATACGCAGTATTTT
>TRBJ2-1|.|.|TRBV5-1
CASSGDFNEQFF
TGCGCCAGCAGCGGGGACTTCAATGAGCAGTTCTTC
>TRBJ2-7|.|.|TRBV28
CASSPGGDRATYEQYF
TGTGCCAGCAGTCCCGGGGGGGACAGGGCAACCTACGAGCAGTACTTC
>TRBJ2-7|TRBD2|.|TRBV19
CASWGGETYEQYF
TGTGCTTCTTGGGGGGGGGAGACCTACGAGCAGTACTTC
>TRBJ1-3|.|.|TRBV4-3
CASSPSGAKTSGNTIYF
TGCGCCAGCAGCCCATCGGGAGCCAAGACATCTGGAAACACCATATATTTT
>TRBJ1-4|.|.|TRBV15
CATSRSGEGEKLFF
TGTGCCACCAGCAGATCGGGGGAAGGTGAAAAACTGTTTTTT
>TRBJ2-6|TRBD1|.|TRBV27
CASSPRQGRSTGANVLTF
TGTGCCAGCAGTCCCCGACAGGGAAGGTCGACTGGGGCCAACGTCCTGACTTTC
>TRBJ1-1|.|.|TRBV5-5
CASSFAGMSAEAFF
TGTGCCAGCAGCTTTGCAGGGATGAGCGCTGAAGCTTTCTTT
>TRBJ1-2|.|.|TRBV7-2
CASSSNREYGYTF
TGTGCCAGCAGCTCAAACAGGGAGTATGGCTACACCTTC
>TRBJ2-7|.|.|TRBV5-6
CASLGVDEQYF
TGTGCCAGCCTCGGAGTAGACGAGCAGTACTTC
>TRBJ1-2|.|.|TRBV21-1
CASSNRGPYGYTF
TGTGCCAGCAGCAACAGGGGGCCCTATGGCTACACCTTC
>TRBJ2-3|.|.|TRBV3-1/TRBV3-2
CASSQDSPELTTDTQYF
TGTGCCAGCAGCCAAGATTCCCCGGAGCTGACCACAGATACGCAGTATTTT
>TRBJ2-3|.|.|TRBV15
CATSRGGLADTQYF
TGTGCCACCAGCAGAGGGGGCCTGGCAGATACGCAGTATTTT